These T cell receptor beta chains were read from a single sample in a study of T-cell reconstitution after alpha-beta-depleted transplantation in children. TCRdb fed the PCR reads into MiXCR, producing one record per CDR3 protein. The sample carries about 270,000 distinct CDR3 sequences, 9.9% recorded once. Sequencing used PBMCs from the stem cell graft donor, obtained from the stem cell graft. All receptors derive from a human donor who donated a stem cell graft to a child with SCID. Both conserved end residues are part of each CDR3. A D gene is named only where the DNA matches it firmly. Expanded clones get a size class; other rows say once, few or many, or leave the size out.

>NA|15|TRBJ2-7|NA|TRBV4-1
CASSQGGREPTVQYF
TGCGCCAGCAGCCAAGGGGGCAGGGAACCCACGGTGCAGTACTTC
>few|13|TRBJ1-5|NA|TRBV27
CASSGALNQPQHF
TGTGCCAGCAGTGGCGCATTAAATCAGCCCCAGCATTTT
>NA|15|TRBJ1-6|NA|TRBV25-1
CASSEVGHPNSPLHF
TGTGCCAGCAGTGAAGTAGGGCACCCTAATTCACCCCTCCACTTT
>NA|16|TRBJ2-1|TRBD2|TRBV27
CASSTRTSGVSNEQFF
TGTGCCAGCAGTACCCGGACTAGCGGGGTTAGCAATGAGCAGTTCTTC
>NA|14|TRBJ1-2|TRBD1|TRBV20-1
CSADTGTVNYGYTF
TGCAGTGCGGACACGGGGACAGTTAACTATGGCTACACCTTC
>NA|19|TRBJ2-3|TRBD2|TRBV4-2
CASSQAGLAGGPPTDTQYF
TGTGCCAGCAGCCAAGCTGGTCTAGCGGGGGGGCCCCCCACAGATACGCAGTATTTT
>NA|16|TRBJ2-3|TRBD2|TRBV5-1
CASSLRTSGGADTQYF
TGCGCCAGCAGCCTCAGGACTAGCGGGGGGGCAGATACGCAGTATTTT
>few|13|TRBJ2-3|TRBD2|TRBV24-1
CATSDAGGDTQYF
TGTGCCACCAGTGACGCGGGAGGAGATACGCAGTATTTT
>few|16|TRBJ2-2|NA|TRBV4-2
CASSQDVGGNTGELFF
TGTGCCAGCAGCCAAGATGTCGGGGGCAACACCGGGGAGCTGTTTTTT
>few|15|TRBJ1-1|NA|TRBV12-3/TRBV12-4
CASSPPRAGNTEAFF
TGTGCCAGCAGTCCCCCGCGGGCTGGGAACACTGAAGCTTTCTTT
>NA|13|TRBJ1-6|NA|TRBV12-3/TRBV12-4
CASSISTDSPLHF
TGTGCCAGCAGTATTAGCACAGATTCACCCCTCCACTTT
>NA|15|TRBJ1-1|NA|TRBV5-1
CASSLAIQHNTEAFF
TGCGCCAGCAGCTTGGCCATACAGCATAACACTGAAGCTTTCTTT
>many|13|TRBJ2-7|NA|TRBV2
CASSEPFFPEQYF
TGTGCCAGCAGTGAGCCGTTCTTCCCGGAGCAGTACTTC
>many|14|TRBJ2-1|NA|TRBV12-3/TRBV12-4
CASTDKGGTNEQFF
TGTGCCAGCACCGATAAAGGGGGGACCAATGAGCAGTTCTTC
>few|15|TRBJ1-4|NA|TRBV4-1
CASSQDTGAGEKLFF
TGCGCCAGCAGCCAAGATACGGGGGCAGGTGAAAAACTGTTTTTT
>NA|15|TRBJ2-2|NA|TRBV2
CASSGRGYNTGELFF
TGTGCCAGCAGTGGGAGGGGCTACAACACCGGGGAGCTGTTTTTT
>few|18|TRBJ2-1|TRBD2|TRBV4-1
CASSPLGRADQVAYEQFF
TGCGCCAGCAGCCCGCTAGGGAGGGCCGACCAAGTGGCTTATGAGCAGTTCTTC
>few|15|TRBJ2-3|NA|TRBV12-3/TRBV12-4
CASSFLVGGTDTQYF
TGTGCCAGCAGTTTCCTTGTAGGGGGCACAGATACGCAGTATTTT
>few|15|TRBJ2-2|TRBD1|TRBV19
CATVRTGGITGELFF
TGTGCCACCGTGAGGACAGGGGGCATCACCGGGGAGCTGTTTTTT
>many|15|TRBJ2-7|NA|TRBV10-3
CAISESRGASYEQYF
TGTGCCATCAGTGAGTCACGGGGGGCCTCCTACGAGCAGTACTTC
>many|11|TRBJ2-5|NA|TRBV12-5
CASGTRETQYF
TGTGCTAGTGGAACACGAGAGACCCAGTACTTC
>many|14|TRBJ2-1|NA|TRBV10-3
CAISPSASYNEQFF
TGTGCCATCAGTCCTAGCGCTTCCTACAATGAGCAGTTCTTC